This TCR beta chain emerged from a study of cytotoxic CD8 clonotypes in ibrutinib-treated CLL. A few counts support this clone. Antigen: not known. Depths of 1 in 200,000 to 1 in 1 million T cells were the sequencing target. Libraries were prepared by immunoSEQ multiplex PCR; TCRdb keeps only in-frame clonotypes and omits some of them. The data hold fewer than 25,000 clones, with just under 70% observed a single time. Between the trimmed V and J ends, which lost 5 bases and 5 bases, there was a span of 12 bases. The CDR3 contains 13 residues. The germline gives CDR1 LNHDA, CDR2 SQIVND (reference sequence). PBMCs that had been cryopreserved were the source of approximately 2 micrograms of genomic DNA for TCR beta libraries. Study conclusions and caveats: Clonality measured at baseline exceeded age-matched healthy donors, tracking circulating CD8+ T-cell counts.

The receptor comes from a human donor with chronic lymphocytic leukemia. This chain uses TRBV19 with TRBJ1-2; D not certain. Material: PBMCs, obtained after 24 months of ibrutinib treatment. The CDR3: CASSPSTLYGYTF. The CDR3, as DNA: TGTGCCAGTAGTCCTTCCACATTGTATGGCTACACCTTC.